The 31 T cell receptor beta chains listed next were all sequenced from one sample in a study of blood T cells in healthy people across ages. A second PCR of roughly 6 to 12 cycles used a sample-barcoded 5' primer and a J-beta primer mix. In TCRdb, the 5' RACE reads were re-called with MiXCR into one record per CDR3 protein. The table includes about 1 million distinct CDR3 sequences, less than 50% detected once. What was sequenced was blood. The receptors originated from a woman aged 55-69 years in good health.

The chain recombines TRBV2 with TRBJ2-5; either TRBD1 or TRBD2 may fit D (5 bases each). The J call may be in error: the DNA end matches TRBJ2-7 better. Germline lookup yields CDR1 SNHLY and CDR2 FYNNEI. This CDR3 spans 16 amino acids. The CDR3 DNA reads as TGTGCCAGCAGTTCCACGGGACCCTCGGGATTGTACGAGCAGTACTTC. Its protein product is CASSSTGPSGLYEQYF.

Only a few counts were recorded for this clonotype. The chain combines TRBV9 with TRBJ2-7; the D gene is possibly TRBD1 (5 bases). CDR1 and CDR2 (germline): SGDLS, YYNGEE. V was trimmed by 1 base and J by 2 bases, leaving 10 bases between them. The CDR3 covers 14 residues. The DNA for the CDR3 is TGTGCCAGCAGCGTAATGGACAACCCCTACGAGCAGTACTTC. It encodes CASSVMDNPYEQYF.

This clonotype was observed a handful of times. This chain links TRBV13 with TRBJ2-1; 14 positions agree with TRBD2. The CDR3 is made up of 19 amino acids. V lost 2 bases to trimming and J lost 0 bases; unmatched junction nucleotides: 6. Germline CDR1 is PRHDT and CDR2 is FYEKMQ (reference sequence). CDR3 coding DNA: TGTGCCAGCAGCTTACAGACTAGCGGGAGGGTTAGCTCCTACAATGAGCAGTTCTTC. Translated, it gives CASSLQTSGRVSSYNEQFF.

The chain carries TRBV3-1 and TRBJ2-2; maybe TRBD2 (6 bases). V lost 0 bases and J 5 bases, leaving 25 bases between the germline ends. The CDR3 has 20 residues. CDR1 and CDR2 from the germline V gene are LGHDT and YNNKEL (reference sequence). CDR3 amino acids: CASSQDRRTTSTPRTGELFF. The CDR3 nucleotides are TGTGCCAGCAGCCAAGATCGCAGGACTACCTCAACCCCCAGAACCGGGGAGCTGTTTTTT.

This clonotype was recorded a few times. This chain joins TRBV2 and TRBJ2-3; the D is unclear. The CDR3 runs 15 residues. Trimming stripped 6 bases from V and 2 bases from J, with 15 bases between. Looked up from germline, CDR1 is SNHLY and CDR2 is FYNNEI. The CDR3 coding sequence is TGTGCCAGCAGCTATCGAGACCTGAACACAGATACGCAGTATTTT. Its translation: CASSYRDLNTDTQYF. Full variable domain (remainder filled in from reference TRBV2 and TRBJ2-3): EPEVTQTPSHQVTQMGQEVILRCVPISNHLYFYWYRQILGQKVEFLVSFYNNEISEKSEIFDDQFSVERPDGSNFTLKIRSTKLEDSAMYFCASSYRDLNTDTQYFGPGTRLTVL.

V is TRBV10-3 and J is TRBJ1-5, with 7 bases that match TRBD1. The V segment lost 5 bases and the J segment 10 bases; nucleotides outside the gene matches: 2. The germline V gene encodes CDR1 ENHRY and CDR2 SYGVKD. This CDR3 region has 11 residues. The CDR3 nucleotides are TGTGCCATCAGTCAGGGGGGTCCCCAGCATTTT. Amino acid sequence: CAISQGGPQHF.

Turning to this clonotype: Germline is not matched at one junction end, which may reflect a read error. The chain is built from TRBV7-2 and TRBJ2-1; the D gene is possibly TRBD2 (5 bases). This CDR3 spans 15 amino acids. Germline assignment: CDR1 SGHTA and CDR2 FQGNSA. Here the CDR3 reads CASSKLGSLVNERFF. The DNA for the CDR3 is TGTGCCAGCAGCAAACTGGGGAGTCTGGTCAATGAGCGGTTCTTC.

This chain uses TRBV12-3 or TRBV12-4 with TRBJ2-5; D is unresolved. V dropped 0 bases and J dropped 4 bases, with 12 bases sitting between them. The CDR3 totals 15 residues. The CDR3 DNA is TGTGCCAGCAGTTTAGCGCTGGGTAGCAGAGAGACCCAGTACTTC. This translates into CASSLALGSRETQYF.

This clonotype is a singleton in its sample. J is TRBJ1-1 and V is TRBV5-4, with a tentative D call TRBD1 (5 bases). CDR1 and CDR2 (germline): SGHNT, YYREEE (reference sequence). V was clipped by 1 base and J by 6 bases, with 19 bases between them. The CDR3 is 16 amino acids. CDR3 bases: TGTGCCAGCAGCTTGCTCGGGGCCGGGGCGGATGCTGAAGCTTTCTTT. It encodes CASSLLGAGADAEAFF.

The genes are TRBV7-2 and TRBJ1-2; D is unresolved. The CDR3 consists of 14 residues. V lost 0 bases to trimming and J lost 7 bases, with 12 bases between them. CDR1 is SGHTA, CDR2 FQGNSA, per germline. Here the CDR3 reads CASSLAGSPSGYTF. CDR3 bases: TGTGCCAGCAGCTTAGCGGGCAGCCCTTCTGGCTACACCTTC.

CDR3 DNA: TGCGCCAGCAGCCCAGGATGGGCAGTCAGCTCCTACAATGAGCAGTACTTC. This translates into CASSPGWAVSSYNEQYF. The chain joins TRBV5-1 to TRBJ2-1; D is undetermined. The end of the DNA is better explained by TRBJ2-7, so the J call may be wrong. Germline CDR1 is SGHRS and CDR2 is YFSETQ. The CDR3 covers 17 residues.

The V gene is TRBV6-6, the J gene TRBJ2-4, with TRBD2 as a possible D gene (5 bases). Germline values: CDR1 MNHNY, CDR2 SVGAGI (reference sequence). The CDR3 runs 13 residues. The ends were cut back, 5 bases at V and 4 bases at J, with 9 bases in the middle. CDR3: CASSLGLKNIQYF. The CDR3 nucleotides are TGTGCCAGCAGTCTCGGACTGAAAAACATTCAGTACTTC.

The chain is built from TRBV9 and TRBJ2-3, with 7 bases aligning to TRBD2. Germline loops: CDR1 SGDLS, CDR2 YYNGEE. The trim removed 6 bases at V and 6 bases at J, leaving 7 bases unmatched. This CDR3 region has 13 residues. The CDR3 protein is CASTGEGPDTQYF. The DNA for the CDR3 is TGTGCCAGCACGGGGGAGGGCCCCGATACGCAGTATTTT.

The chain uses TRBV7-7 and TRBJ2-5, with a weak D call TRBD1 (5 bases). The length of the CDR3 is 13 residues. Germline lookup yields CDR1 SSHAT and CDR2 FNYEAQ (reference sequence). V gave up 1 base and J gave up 11 bases, with 14 bases separating them. Here the CDR3 DNA reads TGTGCCAGCAGCTTAGAGCAGGGTCGTGAGCAGTACTTC. Amino acids: CASSLEQGREQYF.

This clonotype was seen more than once but under ten times. A much bigger clone sits one base away, suggesting this may be a read error. This sequence joins TRBV29-1 and TRBJ2-3, with 7 bases matching TRBD1. With V trimmed by 7 bases and J by 4 bases, 2 bases remained unmatched. Germline V gene lookup returns CDR1 SQVTM and CDR2 ANQGSEA. The CDR3 is 11 residues long. The CDR3 protein is CSGDRADTQYF. CDR3 DNA: TGCAGCGGTGACAGGGCAGATACGCAGTATTTT.

A single count supports this clonotype. The chain combines TRBV15 with TRBJ2-2; a weak D match, TRBD2 (5 bases). V was shortened by 0 bases and J by 6 bases, with 8 bases between the two germline ends. The CDR3 covers 14 residues. Looked up from germline, CDR1 is LNHNV and CDR2 is YYDKDF (reference sequence). The CDR3 loop reads CATSRDGLAGELFF. The CDR3 coding sequence is TGTGCCACCAGCAGAGATGGACTGGCCGGGGAGCTGTTTTTT.

The chain couples TRBV29-1 to TRBJ1-2; 9 nucleotides align to TRBD1. Per the germline V gene, CDR1 is SQVTM and CDR2 is ANQGSEA. The CDR3 is made up of 14 amino acids. The V gene end was trimmed by 1 base and the J gene end by 7 bases; junction bases not matched to a gene: 7. This chain's CDR3 is CSVEVGTGIAGYTF. The DNA of the CDR3 is TGCAGCGTTGAAGTAGGGACAGGGATTGCTGGCTACACCTTC.

This clonotype was counted between two and nine times. The chain carries TRBV10-3 and TRBJ2-5; D remains ambiguous. CDR1 ENHRY and CDR2 SYGVKD come from the germline V gene. The ends were cut back, 5 bases at V and 1 base at J, with 11 bases in the middle. This CDR3 has 14 residues. In DNA form, the CDR3 reads TGTGCCATCAGTCCCCTGGGCCCCCAAGAGACCCAGTACTTC. It is translated as CAISPLGPQETQYF.

On this clonotype: Its ends do not fully match the called genes, so a read error is possible. The chain joins TRBV2 to TRBJ1-5, with no clear D. CDR3 length: 14 amino acids. Germline loops: CDR1 SNHLY, CDR2 FYNNEI. CDR3 nucleotide sequence: TGCGCCAGCGAAAGCATCTATAGCAATCAGCCCCAGCATTTT. It encodes CASESIYSNQPQHF.

V and J are TRBV14 and TRBJ2-2; D is perhaps TRBD2 (5 bases). Trimming cost V 1 base and J 7 bases, with 10 bases left between them. The CDR3 consists of 14 residues. From germline, CDR1 is SGHDN and CDR2 FVKESK. CDR3 sequence (DNA): TGTGCCAGCAGCCAAGCAGTCGGGGTCGGGGAGCTGTTTTTT. Translation gives CASSQAVGVGELFF. Using reference TRBV14 and TRBJ2-2 for the parts outside the CDR3, the full variable domain is EAGVTQFPSHSVIEKGQTVTLRCDPISGHDNLYWYRRVMGKEIKFLLHFVKESKQDESGMPNNRFLAERTGGTYSTLKVQPAELEDSGVYFCASSQAVGVGELFFGEGSRLTVL.

The J gene is TRBJ2-1, the V gene TRBV6-6; D not certain. Germline assignment: CDR1 MNHNY and CDR2 SVGAGI (reference sequence). This CDR3 is 11 amino acids long. V was shortened by 7 bases and J by 6 bases, with 7 bases between the two germline ends. The CDR3 DNA follows: TGTGCCAGCACTGCATCCAATGAGCAGTTCTTC. Translation gives CASTASNEQFF.

The chain uses TRBV19 and TRBJ2-1; maybe TRBD2 (6 bases). V lost 10 bases, J lost 0 bases, and 16 bases lay in between. CDR3 length: 15 residues. Germline CDR1 reads LNHDA; CDR2 reads SQIVND (reference sequence). CDR3: CATSPSVSSYNEQFF. In DNA form, the CDR3 reads TGTGCCACCAGCCCTAGCGTCAGCTCCTACAATGAGCAGTTCTTC.

A word on this clonotype: A much larger clone differs by one base, so this may be a read error. CDR3 loop: CASSVSAGDGYTF. CDR3 coding DNA: TGTGCCAGCAGCGTATCGGCAGGGGATGGCTACACCTTC. V and J are TRBV7-3 and TRBJ1-2; a possible D gene is TRBD1 (6 bases). V shed 5 bases and J shed 6 bases, with 13 bases lying between them. CDR3 size: 13 residues. CDR1 and CDR2 from the germline V gene are SGHTA and FQGTGA.

This chain uses TRBV10-3 with TRBJ1-2; TRBD1 aligns across 7 bases. The ends lost 4 bases at V and 4 bases at J; junction bases unmatched: 3. The CDR3 is 13 amino acids. In germline, CDR1 is ENHRY, CDR2 SYGVKD. The CDR3 is CAISGQGGYGYTF. The CDR3 DNA is TGTGCCATCAGTGGACAGGGAGGCTATGGCTACACCTTC.

The chain employs TRBV27 and TRBJ2-7; D unclear. The CDR3 sequence is 13 residues long. Looked up from germline, CDR1 is MNHEY and CDR2 is SMNVEV (reference sequence). Deletions cut 0 bases from V and 7 bases from J, with 10 bases between. The CDR3 here is CASSLSTLGEQYF. The CDR3 nucleotides are TGTGCCAGCAGTTTATCAACTTTGGGGGAGCAGTACTTC.

This clonotype was counted many times. V is TRBV6-5 and J is TRBJ2-3; D unclear. CDR1 is MNHEY and CDR2 is SVGAGI in the germline V gene. Trimming cost V 6 bases and J 0 bases, with 7 bases left between them. The CDR3 consists of 13 residues. The CDR3 protein is CASSEASTDTQYF. The CDR3 DNA follows: TGTGCCAGCAGCGAAGCTAGCACAGATACGCAGTATTTT.

The rearrangement joins TRBV5-1 to TRBJ2-3; 8 nucleotides agree with TRBD1. V trimming: 5 bases; J trimming: 5 bases; junction bases outside the gene matches: 7. The length of the CDR3 is 14 residues. Germline V CDR1 and CDR2: SGHRS, YFSETQ. The CDR3, as DNA: TGCGCCAGCAGTAGCAGGGGGCATAGAGATACGCAGTATTTT. Its translation is CASSSRGHRDTQYF.

This chain connects TRBV24-1 to TRBJ2-3; D possibly corresponds to TRBD2 (5 bases). V lost 6 bases to trimming and J lost 1 base, with 19 bases between them. This CDR3 has 17 residues. Germline assignment: CDR1 KGHDR and CDR2 SFDVKD. The CDR3 region is CATSSSSGGPRTDTQYF. CDR3 nucleotides: TGTGCCACCAGTTCCAGTAGTGGAGGCCCCCGCACAGATACGCAGTATTTT.

This clonotype has ten or more counts. V usage is TRBV27 and J usage is TRBJ2-7; TRBD1 agrees at 10 bases. The CDR3 contains 14 residues. Trimming cost V 5 bases and J 4 bases; bases outside gene matches: 5. In germline, CDR1 is MNHEY, CDR2 SMNVEV (reference sequence). This CDR3 reads CASSDRTGGYEQYF. The CDR3, as DNA: TGTGCCAGCAGTGACCGGACAGGGGGTTACGAGCAGTACTTC.

The chain joins TRBV7-2 to TRBJ2-3, with D possibly TRBD1 on 5 matching bases. Germline V gene sequence: CDR1 SGHTA, CDR2 FQGNSA. V shed 3 bases and J shed 5 bases, with 18 bases lying between them. The CDR3 runs 16 residues. In DNA form, the CDR3 reads TGTGCCAGCAGCTTCCCCGTACTGGCCCAGGGAGATACGCAGTATTTT. Residues: CASSFPVLAQGDTQYF.

This chain uses TRBV20-1 with TRBJ1-4, with D uncertain. In germline, CDR1 is DFQATT, CDR2 SNEGSKA (reference sequence). The V end was cut by 3 bases, the J end by 6 bases, with 14 bases between. The CDR3 has 14 amino acids. The CDR3 DNA reads as TGCAGTGCTAGGGTGGCAGCTGGGGATGAAAAACTGTTTTTT. The encoded protein is CSARVAAGDEKLFF.